The 17 T cell receptor beta chains in this list originate from one sample, sequenced in a study of CD8 T cells in ankylosing spondylitis. From the 5' RACE reads, TCRdb called clonotypes with MiXCR, one entry per CDR3 protein. The profile shows 250,000 or so distinct CDR3 sequences, 20% to 30% of them singletons. Sequencing was carried out using blood, either unsorted or a sorted T cell fraction (not recorded which). The receptor source for this set is a male donor with ankylosing spondylitis or in good health (not recorded which).

There are many counts of this clonotype. This chain joins TRBV12-3 or TRBV12-4 and TRBJ2-4; D is unresolved. V was cut by 3 bases and J by 2 bases, with 5 bases left in between. The CDR3 is 13 amino acids. The CDR3 DNA reads as TGTGCCAGCAGTTTGGGAACCAAAAACATTCAGTACTTC. The encoded protein is CASSLGTKNIQYF.

The chain employs TRBV10-3 and TRBJ1-6, with D maybe TRBD1 (5 bases). V lost 4 bases, J lost 5 bases, and 12 bases lay in between. Germline-derived CDR1 and CDR2 are ENHRY and SYGVKD. This CDR3 comprises 15 residues. This chain's CDR3 is CAISVQGSDNSPLHF. Here the CDR3 DNA reads TGTGCCATCAGTGTTCAGGGTTCGGATAATTCACCCCTCCACTTT.

In this sample, this clonotype turned up many times. This chain uses TRBV12-3 or TRBV12-4 with TRBJ2-3; D perhaps matches TRBD2 (6 bases). The CDR3 extends over 13 amino acids. V was clipped by 6 bases and J by 4 bases, with 11 bases between them. CDR3 residues: CASRTPGADTQYF. Written as DNA, the CDR3 is TGTGCCAGCAGGACCCCGGGGGCAGATACGCAGTATTTT.

This clonotype was observed a handful of times. The chain joins TRBV20-1 to TRBJ1-4; a weak D match, TRBD1 (5 bases). The V gene's germline CDR1 is DFQATT and CDR2 SNEGSKA (reference sequence). The germline V and J ends were trimmed by 5 bases and 6 bases, with 16 bases remaining between them. This CDR3 is 14 amino acids long. The DNA of the CDR3 is TGCAGTGCTCCTAGACAGACGGGGGATGAAAAACTGTTTTTT. Its protein is CSAPRQTGDEKLFF.

This clonotype was counted ten times or more. In DNA form, the CDR3 reads TGCAGTGCTAGAGTCCGGGGAGGAGGCACAGATACGCAGTATTTT. Its translation: CSARVRGGGTDTQYF. J is TRBJ2-3 and V is TRBV20-1; D is perhaps TRBD2 (6 bases). There are 15 residues in the CDR3. Germline CDR1 is DFQATT and CDR2 is SNEGSKA (reference sequence). V gave up 1 base and J gave up 1 base, with 12 bases separating them.

This clonotype was seen ten or more times. The chain uses TRBV9 and TRBJ2-5, with D perhaps matching TRBD1 (6 bases). Trimming took off 4 bases at V and 7 bases at J, with 14 bases between the two ends. Germline values: CDR1 SGDLS, CDR2 YYNGEE. The CDR3 runs to 13 residues. CDR3 sequence: CASSQTPRGTQYF. As DNA, the CDR3 is TGTGCCAGCAGCCAGACTCCCAGGGGGACCCAGTACTTC.

This clonotype has a count of ten or more. The chain uses TRBV20-1 and TRBJ1-4; 8 bases are shared with TRBD1. The CDR3 has 15 residues. The germline CDR1 and CDR2 sequences are DFQATT and SNEGSKA (reference sequence). The V gene end was trimmed by 6 bases and the J gene end by 3 bases; junction bases not matched to a gene: 9. The CDR3 nucleotides are TGCAGTGCGGGGAAACCGGGACAGGCTAATGAAAAACTGTTTTTT. It specifies CSAGKPGQANEKLFF.

The chain links TRBV30 to TRBJ1-1; 7 bases line up with TRBD1. Germline CDR1 reads GTSNPN; CDR2 reads SVGIG (reference sequence). The CDR3 spans 14 residues. The J segment lost 4 bases and the V segment lost 2 bases, leaving 7 bases of the junction unmatched. CDR3 nucleotide sequence: TGTGCCTGGAGTTTAGGGGGCTCGAGCACTGAAGCTTTCTTT. It yields the protein CAWSLGGSSTEAFF.

The CDR3, as DNA: TGCAGCCTCGGGGACTTTGGAGATACGCAGTATTTT. This translates into CSLGDFGDTQYF. The V gene is TRBV29-1, the J gene TRBJ2-3; maybe TRBD2 (6 bases). Between the trimmed V and J ends, which lost 8 bases and 5 bases, there was a span of 14 bases. This CDR3 is built from 12 residues. Germline values: CDR1 SQVTM, CDR2 ANQGSEA.

About this clonotype itself: A much larger clonotype is one base distant, so this may be a read error. The genes are TRBV12-3 or TRBV12-4 and TRBJ2-3; a weak D match, TRBD1 (6 bases). The CDR3 is made up of 13 amino acids. In DNA form, the CDR3 reads TGTGACAGCAGTGGACAGCTCACAGATACGCAGTATTTT. Translated, it gives CDSSGQLTDTQYF.

The chain combines TRBV3-1 with TRBJ2-1; TRBD2 matches at 8 bases. Germline V gives CDR1 LGHDT, CDR2 YNNKEL (reference sequence). The trim removed 0 bases at V and 4 bases at J, leaving 14 bases unmatched. The length of the CDR3 is 19 residues. CDR3 nucleotide sequence: TGTGCCAGCAGCCAAGAAGGGCGGGGGGCCCTGCGCCCGTACAATGAGCAGTTCTTC. As protein: CASSQEGRGALRPYNEQFF.

This chain connects TRBV6-5 to TRBJ2-5; D remains ambiguous. Trimming removed 4 bases at V and 4 bases at J, with 10 bases between. This CDR3 region has 13 residues. Per germline, CDR1 MNHEY and CDR2 SVGAGI. Here the CDR3 reads CASSSHLSETQYF. The CDR3 region has the DNA TGTGCCAGCAGTTCTCACCTCTCAGAGACCCAGTACTTC.

This clonotype was counted many times. DNA for the CDR3: TGTGCCAGCAGCTTTCCCAGGGGCTACGAGCAGTACTTC. This sequence encodes CASSFPRGYEQYF. The J gene is TRBJ2-7, the V gene TRBV5-5; perhaps TRBD1 as D (6 bases). CDR3 length equals 13 residues. V was clipped by 2 bases and J by 3 bases, with 9 bases between them. Per the germline V gene, CDR1 is SGHKS and CDR2 is YYEKEE (reference sequence). Using reference TRBV5-5 and TRBJ2-7 for the parts outside the CDR3, the full variable domain is DAGVTQSPTHLIKTRGQQVTLRCSPISGHKSVSWYQQVLGQGPQFIFQYYEKEERGRGNFPDRFSARQFPNYSSELNVNALLLGDSALYLCASSFPRGYEQYFGPGTRLTVT.

The rearrangement uses TRBV29-1 and TRBJ1-5; D perhaps matches TRBD1 (6 bases). The CDR3 consists of 13 residues. Looked up from germline, CDR1 is SQVTM and CDR2 is ANQGSEA. V lost 6 bases, J lost 6 bases, and 15 bases lay in between. CDR3 sequence (DNA): TGCAGCGTGAAACAGGGAAGTAGTCAGCCCCAGCATTTT. Protein: CSVKQGSSQPQHF.

There are many counts of this clonotype. J is TRBJ1-5 and V is TRBV20-1, with D tentatively TRBD1 (5 bases). Germline V gene data show CDR1 as DFQATT and CDR2 as SNEGSKA (reference sequence). Trimming left V 6 bases short and J 4 bases short, with 19 bases between. The CDR3 is 15 residues long. CDR3 sequence reads: CSAPLGTGTNQPQHF. The CDR3 DNA reads TGCAGTGCCCCGTTAGGGACGGGCACTAATCAGCCCCAGCATTTT.

This clonotype has a count of ten or more. J is TRBJ1-2 and V is TRBV4-1; possibly TRBD1 for D (6 bases). V was cut by 2 bases and J by 8 bases, with 18 bases left in between. Germline V CDR1 and CDR2: MGHRA, YSYEKL. The CDR3 contains 15 residues. The CDR3 bases are TGCGCCAGCAGCCAAATTGGACAGCCCCTATCCGGCTACACCTTC. Its protein is CASSQIGQPLSGYTF.

This clonotype has a count of ten or more. The chain uses TRBV20-1 and TRBJ2-2, with D perhaps given as TRBD1 or TRBD2 (5 bases each). V was trimmed by 6 bases and J by 0 bases, leaving 8 bases between them. This CDR3 comprises 13 residues. Germline assignment: CDR1 DFQATT and CDR2 SNEGSKA (reference sequence). In nucleotides, the CDR3 is TGCAGTGCGGGACGGGCGAACACCGGGGAGCTGTTTTTT. Its protein product is CSAGRANTGELFF.